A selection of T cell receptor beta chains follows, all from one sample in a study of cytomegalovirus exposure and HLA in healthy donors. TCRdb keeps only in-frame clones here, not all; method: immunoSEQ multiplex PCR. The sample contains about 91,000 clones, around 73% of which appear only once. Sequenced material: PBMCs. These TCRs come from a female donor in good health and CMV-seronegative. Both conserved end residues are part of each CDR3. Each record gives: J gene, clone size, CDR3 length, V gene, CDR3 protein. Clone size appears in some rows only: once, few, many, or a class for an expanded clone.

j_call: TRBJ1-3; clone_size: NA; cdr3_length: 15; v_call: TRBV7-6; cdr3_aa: CASSFGQGAGNTIYF
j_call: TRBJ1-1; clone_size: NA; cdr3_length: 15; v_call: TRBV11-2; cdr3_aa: CASSLEGGTNTEAFF
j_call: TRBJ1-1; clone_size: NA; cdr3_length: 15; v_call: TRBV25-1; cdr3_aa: CASSESKGAGTEAFF
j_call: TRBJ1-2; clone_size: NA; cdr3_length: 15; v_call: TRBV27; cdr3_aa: CASSLFATVPYGYTF
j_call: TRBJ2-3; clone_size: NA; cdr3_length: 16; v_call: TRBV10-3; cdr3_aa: CAISEWTSEITDTQYF
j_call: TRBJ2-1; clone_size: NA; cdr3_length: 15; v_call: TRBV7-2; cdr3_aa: CASSPIAGAYNEQFF
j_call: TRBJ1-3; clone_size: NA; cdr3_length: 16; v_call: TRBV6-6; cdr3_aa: CASSPLTGPYGNTIYF
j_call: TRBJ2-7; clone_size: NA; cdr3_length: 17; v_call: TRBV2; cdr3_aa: CASSEARGGEGSYEQYF
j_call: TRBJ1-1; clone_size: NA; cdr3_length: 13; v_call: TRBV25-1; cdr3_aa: CASSEVGNTEAFF
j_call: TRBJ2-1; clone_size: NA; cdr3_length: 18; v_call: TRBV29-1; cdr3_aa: CSVDGGRTSGFLGNEQFF
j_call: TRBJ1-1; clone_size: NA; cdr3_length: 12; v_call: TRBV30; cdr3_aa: CAWSVRRAEAFF
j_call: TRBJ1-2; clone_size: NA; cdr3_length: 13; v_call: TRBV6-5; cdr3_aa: CASRTGDVAGYTF
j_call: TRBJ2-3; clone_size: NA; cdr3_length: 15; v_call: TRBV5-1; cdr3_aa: CASSRQGYYTDTQYF
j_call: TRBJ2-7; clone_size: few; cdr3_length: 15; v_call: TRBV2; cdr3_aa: CASSEGTGFIYEQYF
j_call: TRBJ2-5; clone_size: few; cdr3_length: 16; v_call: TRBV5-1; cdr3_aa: CASRRGTSGTKETQYF
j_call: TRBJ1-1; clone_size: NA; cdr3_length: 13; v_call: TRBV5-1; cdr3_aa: CASSPVKNTEAFF
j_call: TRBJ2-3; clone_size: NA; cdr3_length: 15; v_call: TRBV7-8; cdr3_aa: CASSSGQGETDTQYF
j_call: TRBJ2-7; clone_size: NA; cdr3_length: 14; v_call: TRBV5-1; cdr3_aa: CASSPSGGDYEQYF
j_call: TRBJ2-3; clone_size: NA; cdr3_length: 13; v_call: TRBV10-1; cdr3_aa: CASRDRPSGTQYF
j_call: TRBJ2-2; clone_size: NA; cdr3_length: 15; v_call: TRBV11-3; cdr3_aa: CASSPPVGGPGELFF
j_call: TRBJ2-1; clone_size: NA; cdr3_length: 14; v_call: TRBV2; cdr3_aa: CASKGREGYNEQFF
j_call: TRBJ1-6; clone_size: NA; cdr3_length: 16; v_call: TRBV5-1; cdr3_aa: CASSLRTGEYNSPLHF
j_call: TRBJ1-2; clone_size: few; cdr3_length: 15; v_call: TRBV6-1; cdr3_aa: CASSEGGGLLYGYTF
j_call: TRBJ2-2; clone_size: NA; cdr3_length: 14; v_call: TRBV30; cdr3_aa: CAWSRGGSTGELFF
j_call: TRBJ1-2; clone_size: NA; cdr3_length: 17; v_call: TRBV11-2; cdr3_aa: CASSSQITGGVNYGYTF
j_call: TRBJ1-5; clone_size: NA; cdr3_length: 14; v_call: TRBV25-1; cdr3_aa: CASSRGASNQPQHF
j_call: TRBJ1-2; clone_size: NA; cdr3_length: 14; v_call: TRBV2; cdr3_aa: CASIQTEVHYGYTF
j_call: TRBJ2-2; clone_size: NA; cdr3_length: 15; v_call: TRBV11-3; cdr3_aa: CASSPGTANTGELFF
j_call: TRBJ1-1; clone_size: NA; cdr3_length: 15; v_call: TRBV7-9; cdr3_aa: CASSPNRGKDTEAFF
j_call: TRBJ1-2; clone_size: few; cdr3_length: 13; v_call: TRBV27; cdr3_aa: CASRSDGIYGYTF
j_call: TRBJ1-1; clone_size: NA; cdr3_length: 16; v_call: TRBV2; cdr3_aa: CASSEGVLGTGTEAFF
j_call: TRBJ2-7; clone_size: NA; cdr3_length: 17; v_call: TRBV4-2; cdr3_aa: CASSPIEGTSGTYEQYF
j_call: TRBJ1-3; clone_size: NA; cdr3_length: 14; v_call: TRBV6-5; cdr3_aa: CASSPDRNGNTIYF
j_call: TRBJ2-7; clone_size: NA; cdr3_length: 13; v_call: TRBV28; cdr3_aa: CASSLSATYAQYF
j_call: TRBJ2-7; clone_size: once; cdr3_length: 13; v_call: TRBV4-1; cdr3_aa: CASSQVEGLWQYF
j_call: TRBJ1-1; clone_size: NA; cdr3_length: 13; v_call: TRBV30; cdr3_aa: CAWSKLGQYFAFF
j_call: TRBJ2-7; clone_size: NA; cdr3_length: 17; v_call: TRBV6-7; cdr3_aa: CASSYSLELATTYEQYF
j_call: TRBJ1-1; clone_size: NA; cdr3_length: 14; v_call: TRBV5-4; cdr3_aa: CASSFGDRYTEAFF
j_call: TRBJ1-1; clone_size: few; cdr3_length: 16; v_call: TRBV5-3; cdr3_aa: CARSWDRRLMNTEAFF
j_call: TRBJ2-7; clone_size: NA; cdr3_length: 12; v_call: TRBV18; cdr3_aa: CASSLATYEQYF
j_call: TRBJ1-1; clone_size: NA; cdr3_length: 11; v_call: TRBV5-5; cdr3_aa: CASSAGTEAFF
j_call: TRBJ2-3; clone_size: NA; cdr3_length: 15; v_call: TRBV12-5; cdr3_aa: CASGTYGLGTDTQYF
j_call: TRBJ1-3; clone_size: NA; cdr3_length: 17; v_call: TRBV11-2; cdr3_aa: CASSRLRLGQAGNTIYF
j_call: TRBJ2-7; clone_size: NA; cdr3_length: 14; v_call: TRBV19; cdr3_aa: CASRETAGSYEQYF
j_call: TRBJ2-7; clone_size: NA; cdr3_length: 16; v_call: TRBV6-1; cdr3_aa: CASSVPLAGGPYEQYF
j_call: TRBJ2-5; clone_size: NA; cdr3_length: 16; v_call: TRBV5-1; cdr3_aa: CASSSGPSGGQETQYF
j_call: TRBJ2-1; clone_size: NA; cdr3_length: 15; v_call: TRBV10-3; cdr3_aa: CAIRSGTSGTYEQFF
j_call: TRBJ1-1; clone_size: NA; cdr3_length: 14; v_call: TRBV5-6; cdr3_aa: CASSLEIVNTEAFF
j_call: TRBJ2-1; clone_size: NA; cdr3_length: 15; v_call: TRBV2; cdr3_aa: CASSEPSGRRNEQFF
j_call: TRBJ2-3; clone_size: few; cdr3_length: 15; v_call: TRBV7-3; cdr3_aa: CASSFTGGPQDTQYF
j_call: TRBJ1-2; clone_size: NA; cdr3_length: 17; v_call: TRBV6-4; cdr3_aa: CASITIRDRGRNYGYTF
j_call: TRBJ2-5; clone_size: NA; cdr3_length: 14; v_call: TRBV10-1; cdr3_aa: CASSDGTASETQYF
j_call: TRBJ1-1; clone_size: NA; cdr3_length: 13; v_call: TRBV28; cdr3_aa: CASTLGRNTEAFF
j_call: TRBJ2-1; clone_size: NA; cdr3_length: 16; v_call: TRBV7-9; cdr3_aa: CASSLEGTGSYNEQFF
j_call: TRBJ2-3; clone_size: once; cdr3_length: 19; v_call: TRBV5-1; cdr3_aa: CASSFPRSASGGPTDTQYF
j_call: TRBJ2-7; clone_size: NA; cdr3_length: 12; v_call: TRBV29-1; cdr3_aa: CSPRAGAYEQYF